This is a list of T cell receptor beta chains from one sample in a study of blood T cell repertoires in COVID-19. The data were produced by immunoSEQ multiplex PCR, yet TCRdb's version contains in-frame clones alone and is incomplete. The sample includes 93,000 or so clones, 89% seen only once; the top ten take 3.5%. The specimen sequenced was peripheral blood. These receptors came from a woman aged 60 to 75 with acute or convalescent COVID-19. CDR3s include the opening cysteine and the closing phenylalanine or tryptophan. A D gene is named only where the DNA matches it firmly. Size is stated for part of the rows, as once, few or many counts, or as a class when the clone is expanded.

d_call	v_call	clone_size	j_call	cdr3_nt	cdr3_aa
NA	TRBV20-1	few	TRBJ2-1	TGCAGTGCTAGTGGTTCGGGGACCTACAATGAGCAGTTCTTC	CSASGSGTYNEQFF
NA	TRBV7-2	NA	TRBJ1-4	TGTGCCAGCAGCTTCGGGAAAAATGAAAAACTGTTTTTT	CASSFGKNEKLFF
NA	TRBV6-5	NA	TRBJ1-1	TGTGCCAGCAGTCAGGCCTTGAACACTGAAGCTTTCTTT	CASSQALNTEAFF
NA	TRBV28	NA	TRBJ2-2	TGTGCCAGCAGTTTATTCGACACCGGGGAGCTGTTTTTT	CASSLFDTGELFF
TRBD1	TRBV2	NA	TRBJ1-5	TGTGCCAGCAGCGGTGGACAGGGGGCCTTCAATCAGCCCCAGCATTTT	CASSGGQGAFNQPQHF
NA	TRBV20-1	few	TRBJ2-1	TGCAGTGCTAGCGTTAATGAGCAGTTCTTC	CSASVNEQFF
NA	TRBV18	many	TRBJ1-4	TGTGCCAGCTGCCGGGAAGTAGGTGAAAAACTGTTTTTT	CASCREVGEKLFF
NA	TRBV11-3	NA	TRBJ1-3	TGTGCCAGCAGTGCGGGGGGGAAAACCTCTGGAAACACCATATATTTT	CASSAGGKTSGNTIYF
NA	TRBV19	NA	TRBJ1-2	TGTGCCAGTAGTCCTAGCTGGGCAGGAGCTAACTATGGCTACACCTTC	CASSPSWAGANYGYTF
NA	TRBV28	NA	TRBJ2-2	TGTGCCAGCAGTTTATCTCACACCGGGGAGCTGTTTTTT	CASSLSHTGELFF
TRBD2	TRBV5-4	once	TRBJ2-2	TGTGCCAGCAGCTTGGCCCCTAGCGGGAGTAACGCCGGGGAGCTGTTTTTT	CASSLAPSGSNAGELFF
NA	TRBV19	once	TRBJ1-1	TGTGCCAGTACCCTGACAGGATTGAACACTGAAGCTTTCTTT	CASTLTGLNTEAFF
TRBD1	TRBV15	NA	TRBJ1-5	TGTGCCACCAGCAGAGAAGGGACAGGGATTAGTCAGCCCCAGCATTTT	CATSREGTGISQPQHF
NA	TRBV19	NA	TRBJ1-5	TGTGCCAGTAGTTCAGGACTGCGGACGCCGCCCCAGCATTTT	CASSSGLRTPPQHF
TRBD1	TRBV10-3	NA	TRBJ1-2	TGTGCCATCAGTGGGTCCTGGACAGGGGATGGCTACACCTTC	CAISGSWTGDGYTF
NA	TRBV28	once	TRBJ1-1	TGTGCCAGCAGCCCGGCAGCAGCAGAGGCGAACACTGAAGCTTTCTTT	CASSPAAAEANTEAFF
TRBD2	TRBV2	NA	TRBJ2-5	TGTGCCAGCAGTGAAAGGGGACTAGCGGAAGAGACCCAGTACTTC	CASSERGLAEETQYF
NA	TRBV11-1	NA	TRBJ2-5	TGTGCCAGCAGCTTCGGGTACCAAGAGACCCAGTACTTC	CASSFGYQETQYF
NA	TRBV6-5	NA	TRBJ1-1	TGTGCCTCCGGGGTCGGGGGTCGCACTGAAGCTTTCTTT	CASGVGGRTEAFF
TRBD1	TRBV6-6	NA	TRBJ1-2	TGTGCCAGCAGTCTTTTCCTCTCCTCGGGACAGGGGGAATATGGCTACACCTTC	CASSLFLSSGQGEYGYTF
NA	TRBV3-1/TRBV3-2	NA	TRBJ1-1	TGTGCCAGCAGCCAAGGAATCCAGGGAAACACTGAAGCTTTCTTT	CASSQGIQGNTEAFF
TRBD1	TRBV28	NA	TRBJ1-1	TGTGCCAGCAGACCTACAGGGGGTGGGCTTTGGTCTGAAGCTTTCTTT	CASRPTGGGLWSEAFF
NA	TRBV5-1	once	TRBJ2-3	TGCGCCAGCAGCTTGGGACTAACTAGCACAGATACGCAGTATTTT	CASSLGLTSTDTQYF
TRBD2	TRBV5-4	NA	TRBJ2-7	TGTGCCAGCAGCCTCCTAGCGGGAGACGAGCAGTACTTC	CASSLLAGDEQYF
NA	TRBV3-1/TRBV3-2	NA	TRBJ1-2	TGTGCCAGCAGCCAAGAAAGGGGGTACACCTTC	CASSQERGYTF
NA	TRBV6-1	NA	TRBJ2-5	TGTGCCAGCAGTGATAAGCCCGCGGTGGGGACCCAGTACTTC	CASSDKPAVGTQYF
NA	TRBV7-3	NA	TRBJ1-5	TGTGCCAGCAGCTTCGGGGTTGAATCAGCCCAGCATTTT	CASSFGVESAQHF
NA	TRBV9	NA	TRBJ2-2	TGTGCCAGCAGCGCAGGGTCAGCAGGGTGGGGCGGGGAGCTGTTTTTT	CASSAGSAGWGGELFF
TRBD1	TRBV7-9	NA	TRBJ1-1	TGTGCCAGCAGCTTACTTTTCGACAGGGGAGGATTCATGAACACTGAAGCTTTCTTT	CASSLLFDRGGFMNTEAFF
NA	TRBV27	NA	TRBJ1-2	TGTGCCAGCGGCCGACCCCTGGCAGGGGCCTATGGCTACACCTTC	CASGRPLAGAYGYTF
NA	TRBV9	NA	TRBJ1-2	TGTGCCAGCACCTATCAGCAGGGAAGCTATGGCTACACCTTC	CASTYQQGSYGYTF
NA	TRBV5-4	NA	TRBJ1-2	TGTGCCAGCAGCTCAGCCCGGAGGGAAAGAGGCTACACCTTC	CASSSARRERGYTF
NA	TRBV29-1	NA	TRBJ1-4	TGCAGCGGGAGGGAGGGTGCATTGGGGGAAAAACTGTTTTTT	CSGREGALGEKLFF
NA	TRBV28	once	TRBJ1-5	TGTGCCAGCAGGCAGGGTAGCAATCAGCCCCAGCATTTT	CASRQGSNQPQHF
NA	TRBV5-1	NA	TRBJ1-4	TGCGCCAGCAGCCTAGGCCGGGGTGAAAAACTGTTTTTT	CASSLGRGEKLFF
NA	TRBV5-4	once	TRBJ1-6	TGTGCCAGCGGTGGGCCAAATTCACCCCTCCACTTT	CASGGPNSPLHF
NA	TRBV21-1	NA	TRBJ1-2	TGTGCCAGCACCCGCTGGGTAGGGGGCTATTATGGCTACACCTTC	CASTRWVGGYYGYTF
TRBD1	TRBV6-5	NA	TRBJ1-1	TGTGCCAGCAGTTATGGGACAGGAGGCACTGAAGCTTTCTTT	CASSYGTGGTEAFF
NA	TRBV2	NA	TRBJ1-2	TGTGCCATCGTCTCCAGGGTGGGGAAAGCTAACTATGGCTACACCTTC	CAIVSRVGKANYGYTF
NA	TRBV13	once	TRBJ2-7	TGTGCCAGCAGCTTGGGGGCGGCGTCCTACGAGCAGTACTTC	CASSLGAASYEQYF
TRBD1	TRBV5-1	NA	TRBJ2-7	TGCGCCAGCAGCTTGGGGCCCACAGGGGGCGGCTACGAGCAGTACTTC	CASSLGPTGGGYEQYF
TRBD1	TRBV27	NA	TRBJ2-3	TGTGCCAGCAGTAAGGGGGCCGGGGAATTGACAGATACGCAGTATTTT	CASSKGAGELTDTQYF
NA	TRBV14	NA	TRBJ2-3	TGTGCCAGCAGCCAAGCGGGAGGCACAGATACGCAGTATTTT	CASSQAGGTDTQYF
TRBD1	TRBV18	NA	TRBJ2-2	TGTGCCAGCTCACCCAACCGAAGGACAGGGGTCACCGGGGAGCTGTTTTTT	CASSPNRRTGVTGELFF
NA	TRBV24-1	NA	TRBJ1-4	TGTGCCACCAGTGACTCTCCGGGACAAGCAACTAATGAAAAACTGTTTTTT	CATSDSPGQATNEKLFF
NA	TRBV4-2	NA	TRBJ1-5	TGTGCCAGCAGCCAGTCCTCCGAGGTTCAGCCCCAGCATTTT	CASSQSSEVQPQHF
NA	TRBV19	NA	TRBJ1-5	TGTGCCAGTAGCCCACAAGGGGTTGAAGCCCAGCATTTT	CASSPQGVEAQHF
TRBD1	TRBV9	NA	TRBJ1-1	TGTGCCAGCAGCGTAGGACAGGGGGCAATGAACACTGAAGCTTTCTTT	CASSVGQGAMNTEAFF
TRBD1	TRBV19	NA	TRBJ1-1	TGTGCCAGTAGTCGAAACAGGGGCCTTGGCACTGAAGCTTTCTTT	CASSRNRGLGTEAFF